This TCR beta chain was recorded in a study of blood T cell repertoires in COVID-19. Study in general: Samples taken during acute and convalescent COVID-19 were collected in the United States, Italy and Spain.

In the original workflow: Estimation of nucleated cell counts was performed using reference gene primer amplification. Using immunoSEQ multiplex PCR, the repertoire was profiled, and TCRdb retains in-frame clones only, with some absent. Clone size and V and J calls were adopted from that table, with D and trimming inferred from the DNA. The sample lists roughly 500,000 clones; about 91% were seen once. The CDR3 has 16 amino acids. Germline V gene sequence: CDR1 MNHEY, CDR2 SMNVEV (reference sequence). The V and J ends lost 1 base and 4 bases respectively, with 17 bases between them. The sequencing sample was made of peripheral blood. This rearrangement joins TRBV27 to TRBJ2-7; TRBD2 might be the D (5 bases). The receptor's source is a young man with COVID-19, enrolled during active disease. CDR3 region: CASSLLGAGAIYEQYF. Written as DNA, the CDR3 is TGTGCCAGCAGTTTATTGGGCGCGGGCGCGATATACGAGCAGTACTTC.